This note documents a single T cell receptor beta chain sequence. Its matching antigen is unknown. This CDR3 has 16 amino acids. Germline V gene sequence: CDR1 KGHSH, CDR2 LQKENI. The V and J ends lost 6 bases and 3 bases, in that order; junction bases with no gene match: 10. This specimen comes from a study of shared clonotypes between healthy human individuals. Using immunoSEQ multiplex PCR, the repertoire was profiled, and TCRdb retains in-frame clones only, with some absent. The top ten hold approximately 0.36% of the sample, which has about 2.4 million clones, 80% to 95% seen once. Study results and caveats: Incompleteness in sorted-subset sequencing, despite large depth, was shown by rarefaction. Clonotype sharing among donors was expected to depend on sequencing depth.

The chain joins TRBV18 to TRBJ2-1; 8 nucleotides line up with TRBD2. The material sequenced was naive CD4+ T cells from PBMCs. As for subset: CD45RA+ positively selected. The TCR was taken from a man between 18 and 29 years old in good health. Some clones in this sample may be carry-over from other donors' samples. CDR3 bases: TGTGCCAGCTCCACCAGTATCAGCGGGGGCTACAATGAGCAGTTCTTC. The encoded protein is CASSTSISGGYNEQFF.